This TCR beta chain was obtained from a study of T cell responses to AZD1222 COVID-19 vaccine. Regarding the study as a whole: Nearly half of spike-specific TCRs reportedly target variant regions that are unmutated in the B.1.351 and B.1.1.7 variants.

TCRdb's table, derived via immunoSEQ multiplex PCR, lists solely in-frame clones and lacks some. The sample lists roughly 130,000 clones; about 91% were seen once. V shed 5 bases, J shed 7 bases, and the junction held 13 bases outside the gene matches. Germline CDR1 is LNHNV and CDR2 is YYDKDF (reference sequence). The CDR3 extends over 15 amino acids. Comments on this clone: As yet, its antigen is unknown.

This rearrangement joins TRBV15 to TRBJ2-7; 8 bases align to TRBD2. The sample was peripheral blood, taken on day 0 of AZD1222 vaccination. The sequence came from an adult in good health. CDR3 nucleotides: TGTGCCACCAGCGGAGGGAGGACTAGCCGGCAAGAGCAGTACTTC. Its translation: CATSGGRTSRQEQYF.